This entry describes one T cell receptor beta chain. Its target is unknown. This entry is derived from a study of STAT3 mutations in large granular lymphocyte leukemia. Turning to the study itself: Roughly half the longitudinally sequenced T-LGLL patients had canonical STAT3 mutations. Over half of T-LGLL patients had one or more immunosuppressive regimens.

Some clones are missing from TCRdb's copy, which holds only in-frame ones; the method was immunoSEQ multiplex PCR. The repertoire includes 35,000 to 40,000 clones, roughly 88% of them detected once, and 0.35% to 0.55% sits in the top ten. Study results and limitations: Every T-LGLL patient had at least one immunodominant TCRbeta clonotype. Some patients had persisting codominant clonotypes that could mask small clones. In about 35% of the 18 patients, new TCR clonotypes emerged after therapy.

CDR3 length: 14 amino acids. V was clipped by 6 bases and J by 2 bases, with 11 bases between them. The germline V gene encodes CDR1 MNHNY and CDR2 SVGAGI (reference sequence). This receptor was identified in a human donor with T large granular lymphocyte leukemia. Some clones in this sample may be carry-over from other donors' samples. The sample comprised PBMCs. The chain links TRBV6-6 to TRBJ1-5, with no clear D. CDR3 coding DNA: TGTGCCAGCAGACCCTCATCCCGCAATCAGCCCCAGCATTTT. Translating it yields CASRPSSRNQPQHF.